This TCR beta chain was profiled in a study of T-cell memory formation after mild COVID-19. Study-level background: TCR clusters showed largely donor specificity.

This clonotype was detected ten times or more. In TCRdb, the 5' RACE reads were re-called with MiXCR into one record per CDR3 protein. The table includes around 400,000 distinct CDR3 sequences, 20% to 25% detected once. V dropped 1 base and J dropped 7 bases, with 5 bases sitting between them. The length of the CDR3 is 11 residues. Sequencing input: PBMCs or a T cell subset sorted from them (not recorded which). This sequence was found in an adult woman who had mild COVID-19 (a few samples of this study predate the infection). Cell type and time point are not known. The V gene is TRBV12-3 or TRBV12-4, the J gene TRBJ2-7; D unclear. CDR3: CASSLVDEQYF. The CDR3 nucleotides read TGTGCCAGCAGTTTAGTTGATGAGCAGTACTTC.